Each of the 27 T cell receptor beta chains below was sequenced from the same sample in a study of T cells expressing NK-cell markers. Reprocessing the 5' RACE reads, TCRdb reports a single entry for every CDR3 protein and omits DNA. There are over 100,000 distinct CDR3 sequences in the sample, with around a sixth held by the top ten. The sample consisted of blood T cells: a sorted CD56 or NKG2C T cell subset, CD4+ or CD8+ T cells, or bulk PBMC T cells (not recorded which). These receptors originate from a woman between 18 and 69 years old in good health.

CDR3 in amino acids: CASSRANYGYTF. V and J are TRBV7-9 and TRBJ1-2. Germline CDR1 SEHNR, CDR2 FQNEAQ (reference sequence). This CDR3 region has 12 residues.

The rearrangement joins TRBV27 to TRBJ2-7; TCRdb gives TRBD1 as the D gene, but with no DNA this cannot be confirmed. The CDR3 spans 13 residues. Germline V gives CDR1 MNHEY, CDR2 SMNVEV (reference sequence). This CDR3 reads CASSLGAAYEQYF.

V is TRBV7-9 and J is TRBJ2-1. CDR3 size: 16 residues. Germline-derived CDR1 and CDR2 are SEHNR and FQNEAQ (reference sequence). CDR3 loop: CASSLVLGGLYNEQFF.

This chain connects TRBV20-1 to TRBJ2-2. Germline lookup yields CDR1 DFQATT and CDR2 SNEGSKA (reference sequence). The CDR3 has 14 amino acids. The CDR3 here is CSAPERYGTGELFF.

The chain's CDR3 is CASSFPRGGLWDEQFF. The chain couples TRBV12-3 or TRBV12-4 to TRBJ2-1; the TRBD2 assignment by TCRdb is unverifiable without DNA. The CDR3 is made up of 16 amino acids.

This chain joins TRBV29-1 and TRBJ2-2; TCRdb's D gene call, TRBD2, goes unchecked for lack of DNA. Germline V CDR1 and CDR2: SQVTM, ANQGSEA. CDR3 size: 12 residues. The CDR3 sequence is CSAAGGTGELFF.

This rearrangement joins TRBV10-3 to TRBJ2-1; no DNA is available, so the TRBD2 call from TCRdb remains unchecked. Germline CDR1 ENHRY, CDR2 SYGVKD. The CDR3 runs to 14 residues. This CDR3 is CAISDLRGGREQFF.

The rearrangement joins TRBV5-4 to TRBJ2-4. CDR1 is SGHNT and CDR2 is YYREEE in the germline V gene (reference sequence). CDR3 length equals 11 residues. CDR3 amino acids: CASSLGNIQYF.

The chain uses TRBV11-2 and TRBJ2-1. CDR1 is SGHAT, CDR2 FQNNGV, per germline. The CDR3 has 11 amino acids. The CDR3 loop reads CASSLVEEQFF. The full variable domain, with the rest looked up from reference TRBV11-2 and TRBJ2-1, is EAGVAQSPRYKIIEKRQSVAFWCNPISGHATLYWYQQILGQGPKLLIQFQNNGVVDDSQLPKDRFSAERLKGVDSTLKIQPAKLEDSAVYLCASSLVEEQFFGPGTRLTVL.

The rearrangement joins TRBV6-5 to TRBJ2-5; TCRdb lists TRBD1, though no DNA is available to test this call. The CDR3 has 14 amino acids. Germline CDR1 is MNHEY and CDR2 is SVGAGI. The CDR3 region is CASSSGRRGETQYF.

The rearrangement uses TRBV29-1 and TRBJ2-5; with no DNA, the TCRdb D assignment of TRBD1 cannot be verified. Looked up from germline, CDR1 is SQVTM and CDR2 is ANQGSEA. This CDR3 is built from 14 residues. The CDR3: CSVTEGGVRETQYF.

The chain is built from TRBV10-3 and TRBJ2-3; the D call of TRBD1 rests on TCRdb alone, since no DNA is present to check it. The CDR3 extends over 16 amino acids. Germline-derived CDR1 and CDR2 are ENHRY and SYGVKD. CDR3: CAISEEDTNTDFAQYF.

The CDR3 loop reads CASSPPIVGQETQYF. The rearrangement uses TRBV7-9 and TRBJ2-5; TCRdb's D call of TRBD1 is untestable without DNA. CDR3 length: 15 residues. The V gene's germline CDR1 is SEHNR and CDR2 FQNEAQ (reference sequence).

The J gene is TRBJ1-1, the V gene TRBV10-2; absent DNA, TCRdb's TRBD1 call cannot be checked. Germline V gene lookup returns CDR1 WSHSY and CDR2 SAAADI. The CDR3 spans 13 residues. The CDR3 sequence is CASNPGPNTEAFF.

The CDR3 loop reads CASSPGDNEQFF. This chain links TRBV12-3 or TRBV12-4 with TRBJ2-1; TCRdb reports TRBD1, a call that lacks DNA to check it against. There are 12 residues in the CDR3.

The CDR3 region is CASSLAALEAFF. V is TRBV7-2 and J is TRBJ1-1. The CDR3 is 12 amino acids. Germline lookup yields CDR1 SGHTA and CDR2 FQGNSA.

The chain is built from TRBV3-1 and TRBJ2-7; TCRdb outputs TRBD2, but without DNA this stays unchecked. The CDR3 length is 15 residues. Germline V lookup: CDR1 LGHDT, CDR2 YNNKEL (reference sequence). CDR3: CASSQETGLSYEQYF.

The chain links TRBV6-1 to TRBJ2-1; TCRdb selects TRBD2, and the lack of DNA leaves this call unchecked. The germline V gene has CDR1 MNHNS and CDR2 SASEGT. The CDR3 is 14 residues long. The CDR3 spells CASTGRAPGSEQFF.

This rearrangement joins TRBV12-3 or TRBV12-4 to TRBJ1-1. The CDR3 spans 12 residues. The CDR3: CASSFPGNEAFF.

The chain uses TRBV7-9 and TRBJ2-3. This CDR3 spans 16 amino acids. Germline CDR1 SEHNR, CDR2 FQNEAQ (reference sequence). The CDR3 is CASSVSGGTSTDTQYF.

CDR3: CASSSLQQGRAFF. The genes are TRBV7-8 and TRBJ2-1; TCRdb indicates TRBD1, and absent DNA this call remains unverified. The germline V gene has CDR1 SGHVS and CDR2 FQNEAQ. The length of the CDR3 is 13 residues.

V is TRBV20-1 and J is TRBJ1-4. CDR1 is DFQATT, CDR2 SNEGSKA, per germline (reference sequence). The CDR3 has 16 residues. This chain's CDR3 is CSARDGDRTANEKLFF.

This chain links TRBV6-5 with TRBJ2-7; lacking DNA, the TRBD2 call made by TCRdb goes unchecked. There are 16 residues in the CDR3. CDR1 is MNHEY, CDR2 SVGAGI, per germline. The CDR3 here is CASSYSPLTSTYEQYF.

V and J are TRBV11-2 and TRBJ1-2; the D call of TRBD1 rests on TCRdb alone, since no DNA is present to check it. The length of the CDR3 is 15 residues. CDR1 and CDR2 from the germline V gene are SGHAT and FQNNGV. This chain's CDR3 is CASSRPEQGGEGYTF. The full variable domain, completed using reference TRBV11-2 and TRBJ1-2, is EAGVAQSPRYKIIEKRQSVAFWCNPISGHATLYWYQQILGQGPKLLIQFQNNGVVDDSQLPKDRFSAERLKGVDSTLKIQPAKLEDSAVYLCASSRPEQGGEGYTFGSGTRLTVV.

The CDR3 sequence is CASSPPPGALTDTQYF. This sequence joins TRBV12-3 or TRBV12-4 and TRBJ2-3; TCRdb lists TRBD1, though no DNA is available to test this call. This CDR3 contains 16 residues.

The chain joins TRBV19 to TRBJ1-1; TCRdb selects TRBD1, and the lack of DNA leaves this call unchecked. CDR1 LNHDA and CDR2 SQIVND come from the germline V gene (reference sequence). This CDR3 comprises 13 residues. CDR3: CASKIQGNTEAFF. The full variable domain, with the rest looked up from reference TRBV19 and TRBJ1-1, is DGGITQSPKYLFRKEGQNVTLSCEQNLNHDAMYWYRQDPGQGLRLIYYSQIVNDFQKGDIAEGYSVSREKKESFPLTVTSAQKNPTAFYLCASKIQGNTEAFFGQGTRLTVV.

CDR3: CASSQEGVTGNTIYF. The J gene is TRBJ1-3, the V gene TRBV4-1. In germline, CDR1 is MGHRA, CDR2 YSYEKL. The CDR3 covers 15 residues.